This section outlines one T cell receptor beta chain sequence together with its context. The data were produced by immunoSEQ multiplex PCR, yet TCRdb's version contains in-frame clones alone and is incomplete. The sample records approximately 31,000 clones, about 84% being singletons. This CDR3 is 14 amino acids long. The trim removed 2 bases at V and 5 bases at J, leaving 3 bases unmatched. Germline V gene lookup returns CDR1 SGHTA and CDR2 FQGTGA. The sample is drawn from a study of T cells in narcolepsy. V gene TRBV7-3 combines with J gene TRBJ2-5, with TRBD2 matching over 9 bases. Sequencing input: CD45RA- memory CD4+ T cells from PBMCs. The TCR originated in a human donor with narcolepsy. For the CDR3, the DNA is TGTGCCAGCAGCTTAGGCGGGGGGGCCGAGACCCAGTACTTC. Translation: CASSLGGGAETQYF.